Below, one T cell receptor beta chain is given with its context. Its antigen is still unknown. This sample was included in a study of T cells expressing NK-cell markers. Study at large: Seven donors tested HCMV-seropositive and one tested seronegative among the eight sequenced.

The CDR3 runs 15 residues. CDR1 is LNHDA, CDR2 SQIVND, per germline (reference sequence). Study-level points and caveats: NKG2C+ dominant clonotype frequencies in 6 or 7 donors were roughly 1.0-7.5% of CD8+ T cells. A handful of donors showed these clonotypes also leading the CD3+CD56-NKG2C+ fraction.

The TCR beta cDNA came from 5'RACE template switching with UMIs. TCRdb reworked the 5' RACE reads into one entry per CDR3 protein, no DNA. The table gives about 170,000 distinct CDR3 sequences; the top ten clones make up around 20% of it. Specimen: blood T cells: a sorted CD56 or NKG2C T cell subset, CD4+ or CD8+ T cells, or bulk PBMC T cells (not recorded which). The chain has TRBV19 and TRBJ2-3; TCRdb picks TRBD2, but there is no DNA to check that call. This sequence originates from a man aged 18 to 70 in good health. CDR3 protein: CASSIGLRSTDTQYF.